This T cell receptor (beta chain) is drawn from a study of CD8+CD57+ T cells in acquired aplastic anemia. Study information: Sorted CD4+ and CD8+ cell DNA averaged about 3.5 ug. Points from the study as a whole: CD8+ Simpson's diversity showed no significant patient-control difference.

The patients chosen for sequencing had shown expansion of CD8+CD57+ cells (detected by flow cytometry). When blood sampling took place, the patients had received no therapy. The template for TCR beta VDJ and CDR3 sequence profiling was genomic DNA. TCRdb re-analysed the reads in MiXCR, keeping a single row per CDR3 protein. The sample shows about 98,000 distinct CDR3 sequences, about 67% of them seen only once. In the case of this clonotype: Its specificity is not known.

Sequenced sample: sorted CD4+, CD8+, or CD8+CD57+ T cells (not recorded which) from PBMCs. This sequence was found in a human donor with aplastic anemia.

The CDR3 sequence is CSVDRETEAFF. The CDR3 DNA sequence: TGCAGTGTGGACAGGGAGACTGAAGCTTTCTTT. The chain recombines TRBV20-1 with TRBJ1-1; 8 bases fit TRBD1. This CDR3 has 11 residues. Germline lookup yields CDR1 DFQATT and CDR2 SNEGSKA (reference sequence). The V gene end was trimmed by 7 bases and the J gene end by 5 bases; junction bases not matched to a gene: 3.